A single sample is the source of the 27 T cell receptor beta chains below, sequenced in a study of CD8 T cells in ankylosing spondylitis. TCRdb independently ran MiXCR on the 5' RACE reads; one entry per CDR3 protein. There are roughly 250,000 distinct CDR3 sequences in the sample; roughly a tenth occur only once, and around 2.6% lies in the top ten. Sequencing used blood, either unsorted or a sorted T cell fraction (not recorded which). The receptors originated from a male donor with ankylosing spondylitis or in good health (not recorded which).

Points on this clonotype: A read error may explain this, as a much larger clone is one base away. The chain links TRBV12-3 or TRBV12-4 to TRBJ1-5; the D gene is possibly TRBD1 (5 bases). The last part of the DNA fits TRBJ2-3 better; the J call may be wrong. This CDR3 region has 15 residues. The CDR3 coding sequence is TGTGCCAGCAGTTCGAGTCCCAGGGCGCGACAGCCCCAGTATTTT. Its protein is CASSSSPRARQPQYF.

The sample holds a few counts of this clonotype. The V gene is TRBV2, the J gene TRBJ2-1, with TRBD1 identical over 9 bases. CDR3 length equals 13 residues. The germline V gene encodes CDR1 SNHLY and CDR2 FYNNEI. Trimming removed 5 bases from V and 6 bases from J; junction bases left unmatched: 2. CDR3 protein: CASSWDRANEQFF. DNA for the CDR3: TGTGCCAGCAGTTGGGACAGGGCCAATGAGCAGTTCTTC.

The CDR3 region has the DNA TGTGCCAGCAGCGGAGGGAGGGGACAGGGAGGTTGGAATGAGCAGTTCTTC. This translates into CASSGGRGQGGWNEQFF. The chain carries TRBV9 and TRBJ2-1, with TRBD1 matching 9 bases. The germline V gene encodes CDR1 SGDLS and CDR2 YYNGEE. The CDR3 consists of 17 residues. The V segment lost 3 bases and the J segment 7 bases; nucleotides outside the gene matches: 14. The full variable domain, its missing parts supplied by reference TRBV9 and TRBJ2-1, is DSGVTQTPKHLITATGQRVTLRCSPRSGDLSVYWYQQSLDQGLQFLIQYYNGEERAKGNILERFSAQQFPDLHSELNLSSLELGDSALYFCASSGGRGQGGWNEQFFGPGTRLTVL.

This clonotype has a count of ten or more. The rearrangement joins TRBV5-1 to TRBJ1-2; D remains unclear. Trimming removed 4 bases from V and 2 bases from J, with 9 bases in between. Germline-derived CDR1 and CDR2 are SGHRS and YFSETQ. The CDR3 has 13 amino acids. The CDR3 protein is CASSPEGNYGYTF. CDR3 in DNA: TGCGCCAGCAGCCCGGAGGGAAACTATGGCTACACCTTC.

The CDR3 DNA reads TGCAGTGCTAGTTCCGGGACAGGGTATTCACCCCTCCACTTT. As protein: CSASSGTGYSPLHF. The chain combines TRBV20-1 with TRBJ1-6; 9 nucleotides line up with TRBD1. The CDR3 extends over 14 amino acids. V gave up 3 bases and J gave up 8 bases; unmatched junction bases: 5. Germline loops: CDR1 DFQATT, CDR2 SNEGSKA (reference sequence).

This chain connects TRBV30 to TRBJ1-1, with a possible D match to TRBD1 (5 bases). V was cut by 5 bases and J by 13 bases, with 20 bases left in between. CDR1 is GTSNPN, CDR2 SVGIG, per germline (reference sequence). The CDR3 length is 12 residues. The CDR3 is CAWDDSTGRGFF. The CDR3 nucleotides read TGTGCCTGGGATGACAGCACCGGACGGGGTTTCTTT.

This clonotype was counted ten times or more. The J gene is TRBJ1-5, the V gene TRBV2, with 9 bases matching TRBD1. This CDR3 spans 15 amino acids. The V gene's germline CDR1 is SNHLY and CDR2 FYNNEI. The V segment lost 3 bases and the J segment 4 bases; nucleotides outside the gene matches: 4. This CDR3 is CASSEGQGRNQPQHF. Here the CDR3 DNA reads TGTGCCAGCAGTGAGGGACAGGGAAGAAATCAGCCCCAGCATTTT.

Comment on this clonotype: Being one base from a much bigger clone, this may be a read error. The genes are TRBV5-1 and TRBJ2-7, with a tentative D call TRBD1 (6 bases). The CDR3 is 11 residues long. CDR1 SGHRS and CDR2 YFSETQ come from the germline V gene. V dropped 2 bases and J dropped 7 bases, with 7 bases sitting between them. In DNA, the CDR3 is TGCGCCAGCAGCTTCGACAGGGAGCAGTACTTC. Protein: CASSFDREQYF.

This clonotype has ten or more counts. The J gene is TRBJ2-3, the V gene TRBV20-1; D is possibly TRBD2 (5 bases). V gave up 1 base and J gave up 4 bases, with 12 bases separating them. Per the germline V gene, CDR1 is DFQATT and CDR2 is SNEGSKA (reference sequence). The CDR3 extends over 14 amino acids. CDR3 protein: CSARGTDFPDTQYF. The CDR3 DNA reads TGCAGTGCTAGAGGGACGGACTTCCCAGATACGCAGTATTTT.

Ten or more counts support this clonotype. In nucleotides, the CDR3 is TGCAGTGCTAGAGCTAGCGGGAGGGCCGCGGGCACAGATACGCAGTATTTT. As protein: CSARASGRAAGTDTQYF. The J gene is TRBJ2-3, the V gene TRBV20-1; 12 bases line up with TRBD2. The germline V gene encodes CDR1 DFQATT and CDR2 SNEGSKA (reference sequence). J lost 1 base, V lost 1 base, and 6 bases had no gene match. The CDR3 has 17 residues.

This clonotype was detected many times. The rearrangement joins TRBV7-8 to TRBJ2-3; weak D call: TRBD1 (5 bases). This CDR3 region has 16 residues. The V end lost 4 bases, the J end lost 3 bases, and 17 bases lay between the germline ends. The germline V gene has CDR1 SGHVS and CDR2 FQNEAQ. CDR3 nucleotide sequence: TGTGCCAGCAGCTCGAAAAGGGGTCCATTGACAGATACGCAGTATTTT. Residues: CASSSKRGPLTDTQYF.

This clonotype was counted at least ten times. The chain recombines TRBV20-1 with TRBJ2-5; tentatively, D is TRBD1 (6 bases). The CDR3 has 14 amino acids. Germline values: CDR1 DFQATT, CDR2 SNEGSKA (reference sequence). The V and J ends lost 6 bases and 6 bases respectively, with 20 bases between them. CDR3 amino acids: CSAPTAWGQKTQYF. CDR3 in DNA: TGCAGTGCCCCCACGGCGTGGGGGCAAAAGACCCAGTACTTC.

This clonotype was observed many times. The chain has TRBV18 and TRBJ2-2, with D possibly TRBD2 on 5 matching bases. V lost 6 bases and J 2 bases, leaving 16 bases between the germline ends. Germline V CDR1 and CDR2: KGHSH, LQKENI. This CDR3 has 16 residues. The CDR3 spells CASSRTGGTNTGELFF. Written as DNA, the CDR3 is TGTGCCAGCTCGCGTACCGGAGGAACCAACACCGGGGAGCTGTTTTTT.

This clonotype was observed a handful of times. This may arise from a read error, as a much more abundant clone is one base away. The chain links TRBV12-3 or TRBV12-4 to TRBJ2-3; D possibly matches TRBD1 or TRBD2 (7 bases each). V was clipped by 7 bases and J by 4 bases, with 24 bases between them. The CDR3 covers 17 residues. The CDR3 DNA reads TGTGCCAGCACGCTTCTCCAGGGGGGGGGCTTGCCAGATACGCAGTATTTT. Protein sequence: CASTLLQGGGLPDTQYF.

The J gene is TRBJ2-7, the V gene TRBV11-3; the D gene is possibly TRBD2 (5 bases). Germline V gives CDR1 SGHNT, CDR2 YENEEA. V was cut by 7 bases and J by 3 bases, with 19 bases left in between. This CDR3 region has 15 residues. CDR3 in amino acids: CASTPSGMAYYEQYF. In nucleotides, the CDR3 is TGTGCCAGCACCCCTTCGGGGATGGCTTACTACGAGCAGTACTTC.

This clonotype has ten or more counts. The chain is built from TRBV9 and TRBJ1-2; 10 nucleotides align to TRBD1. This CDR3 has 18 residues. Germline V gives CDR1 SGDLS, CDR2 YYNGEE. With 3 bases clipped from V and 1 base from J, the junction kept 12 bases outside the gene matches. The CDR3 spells CASSAGGTGDAFNYGYTF. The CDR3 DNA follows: TGTGCCAGCAGCGCTGGAGGGACAGGGGATGCTTTTAACTATGGCTACACCTTC. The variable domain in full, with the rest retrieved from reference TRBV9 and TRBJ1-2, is DSGVTQTPKHLITATGQRVTLRCSPRSGDLSVYWYQQSLDQGLQFLIQYYNGEERAKGNILERFSAQQFPDLHSELNLSSLELGDSALYFCASSAGGTGDAFNYGYTFGSGTRLTVV.

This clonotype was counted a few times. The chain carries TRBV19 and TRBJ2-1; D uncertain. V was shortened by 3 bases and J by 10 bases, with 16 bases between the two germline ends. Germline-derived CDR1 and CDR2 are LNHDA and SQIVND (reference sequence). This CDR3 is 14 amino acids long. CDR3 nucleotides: TGTGCCAGTAGTATCGACTCCAGTACAAAGGAGCAGTTCTTC. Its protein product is CASSIDSSTKEQFF.

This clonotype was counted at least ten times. The CDR3 nucleotides are TGTGCCTGGAGTGTAATAGGGAGGAATCAGCCCCAGCATTTT. It yields the protein CAWSVIGRNQPQHF. V is TRBV30 and J is TRBJ1-5; D remains ambiguous. V was pared by 0 bases and J by 4 bases, with 10 bases between. CDR1 and CDR2 from the germline V gene are GTSNPN and SVGIG (reference sequence). The length of the CDR3 is 14 residues.

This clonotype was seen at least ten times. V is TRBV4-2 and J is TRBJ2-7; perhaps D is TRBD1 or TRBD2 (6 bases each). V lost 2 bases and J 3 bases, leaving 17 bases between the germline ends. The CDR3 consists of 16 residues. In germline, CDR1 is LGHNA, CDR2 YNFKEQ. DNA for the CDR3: TGTGCCAGCAGCCAACAGCACAATGGGGGGCTCTACGAGCAGTACTTC. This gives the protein CASSQQHNGGLYEQYF.

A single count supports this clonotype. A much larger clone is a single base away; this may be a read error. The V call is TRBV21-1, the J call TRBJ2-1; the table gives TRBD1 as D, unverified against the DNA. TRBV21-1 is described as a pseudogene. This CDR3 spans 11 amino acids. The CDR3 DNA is TGTGCCAGCAGAACCGGGCATGAGCAGTTCTTC. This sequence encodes CASRTGHEQFF.

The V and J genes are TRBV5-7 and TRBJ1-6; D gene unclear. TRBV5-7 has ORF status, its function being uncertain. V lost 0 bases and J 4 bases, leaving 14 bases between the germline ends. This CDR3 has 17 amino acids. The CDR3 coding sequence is TGTGCCAGCAGCTTGGTGGGGAAAGTGGATTATAATTCACCCCTCCACTTT. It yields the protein CASSLVGKVDYNSPLHF.

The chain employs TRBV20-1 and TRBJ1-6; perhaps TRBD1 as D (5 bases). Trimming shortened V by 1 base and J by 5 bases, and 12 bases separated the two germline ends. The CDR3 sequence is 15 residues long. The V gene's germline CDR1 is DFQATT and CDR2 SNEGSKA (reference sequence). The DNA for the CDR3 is TGCAGTGCTAGAGTGTCCTCAGGGAATAATTCACCCCTCCACTTT. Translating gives CSARVSSGNNSPLHF.

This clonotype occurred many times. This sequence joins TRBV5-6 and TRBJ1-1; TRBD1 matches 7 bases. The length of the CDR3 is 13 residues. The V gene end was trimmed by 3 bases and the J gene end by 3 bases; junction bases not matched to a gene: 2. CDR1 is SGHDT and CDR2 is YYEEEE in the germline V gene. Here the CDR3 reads CASSYQGDTEAFF. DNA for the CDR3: TGTGCCAGCAGCTACCAGGGGGACACTGAAGCTTTCTTT.

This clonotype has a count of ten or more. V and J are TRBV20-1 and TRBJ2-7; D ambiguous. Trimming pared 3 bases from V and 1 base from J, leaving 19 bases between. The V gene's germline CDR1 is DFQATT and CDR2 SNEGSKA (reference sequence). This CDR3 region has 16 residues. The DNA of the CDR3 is TGCAGTGCTAGCCCGACACGAAAAACCCTATCCTACGAGCAGTACTTC. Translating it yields CSASPTRKTLSYEQYF.

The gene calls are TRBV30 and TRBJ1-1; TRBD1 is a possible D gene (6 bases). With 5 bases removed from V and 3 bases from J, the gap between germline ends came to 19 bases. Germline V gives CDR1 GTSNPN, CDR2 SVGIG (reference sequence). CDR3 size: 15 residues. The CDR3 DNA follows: TGTGCCTGGGACTGGGGACGGGGGGCACACACTGAAGCTTTCTTT. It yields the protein CAWDWGRGAHTEAFF.

CDR3 in amino acids: CASSLPGLAGGQETQYF. In nucleotides, the CDR3 is TGTGCCAGCAGCTTACCCGGACTAGCGGGGGGCCAAGAGACCCAGTACTTC. The J gene is TRBJ2-5, the V gene TRBV7-9; 14 nucleotides line up with TRBD2. V was clipped by 2 bases and J by 1 base; unmatched bases: 3. Germline CDR1 and CDR2: SEHNR and FQNEAQ (reference sequence). The CDR3 extends over 17 amino acids.

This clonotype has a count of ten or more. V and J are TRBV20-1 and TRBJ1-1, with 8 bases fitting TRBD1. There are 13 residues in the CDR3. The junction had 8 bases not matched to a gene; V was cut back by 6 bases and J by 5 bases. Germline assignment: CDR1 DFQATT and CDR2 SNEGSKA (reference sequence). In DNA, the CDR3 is TGCAGTGCCTCGACAGGGGTTGAGACTGAAGCTTTCTTT. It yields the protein CSASTGVETEAFF.